There are a few counts of the clone carrying this T cell receptor beta chain. Its antigen is not known. The CDR3 contains 15 residues. With 4 bases clipped from V and 4 bases from J, the junction kept 8 bases outside the gene matches. Germline V lookup: CDR1 SGHVS, CDR2 FQNEAQ. This sample stems from a study of blood T cells in healthy people across ages. General study findings and limits: With donor CMV status unknown, expanded clonotype changes were possibly confounded.

A second PCR, run for about 7 to 11 cycles, used a sample-barcoded 5' primer plus a J-beta primer mix. Every single cDNA molecule received a tag from a template-switch adaptor with 12 random nucleotides. TCRdb reprocessed the 5' RACE reads with MiXCR, giving one entry per CDR3 protein. The repertoire holds 500,000 to 550,000 distinct CDR3 sequences, with about 25% as singletons. These data are also associated with another study on T cells of mothers and their children. According to that study: RNA was extracted, and all of it went into cDNA synthesis at roughly 1.5 ug per 15 ul.

The TCR comes from a boy aged 10-17 years in good health. Sequencing used blood. The chain carries TRBV7-8 and TRBJ2-5; 8 bases are shared with TRBD1. The CDR3 nucleotides read TGTGCCAGCAGCTCCGACCGGGACAGGAGAGAGACCCAGTACTTC. It codes for CASSSDRDRRETQYF.